A single sample is the source of the 30 T cell receptor beta chains below, sequenced in a study of T-cell reconstitution after alpha-beta-depleted transplantation in children. Construction of the TCRbeta library involved unique molecular identifiers. In TCRdb, the PCR reads were re-called with MiXCR into one record per CDR3 protein. The sample has 480,000 or so distinct CDR3 sequences; roughly a tenth are singletons. Sequencing used PBMCs, obtained before TCRalphabeta/CD19-depleted stem cell transplant. These receptors were collected from a child aged 2 to 15 with inherited bone marrow failure, due to receive a stem cell transplant.

This clonotype was seen a few times. The CDR3 loop reads CASSLRIKAGGKYNEQFF. CDR3 sequence (DNA): TGTGCCAGCAGCTTACGCATTAAAGCGGGAGGGAAGTACAATGAGCAGTTCTTC. The V and J genes are TRBV7-2 and TRBJ2-1; TRBD2 matches 10 bases. The CDR3 length is 18 residues. Trimming cost V 2 bases and J 4 bases; bases outside gene matches: 11. Germline V gene lookup returns CDR1 SGHTA and CDR2 FQGNSA. Combining the CDR3 with reference TRBV7-2 and TRBJ2-1 gives the whole variable domain GAGVSQSPSNKVTEKGKDVELRCDPISGHTALYWYRQSLGQGLEFLIYFQGNSAPDKSGLPSDRFSAERTGGSVSTLTIQRTQQEDSAVYLCASSLRIKAGGKYNEQFFGPGTRLTVL.

The rearrangement links TRBV12-3 or TRBV12-4 to TRBJ2-1; TRBD1 aligns across 12 bases. The trim removed 7 bases at V and 4 bases at J, leaving 5 bases unmatched. The CDR3 has 15 amino acids. The CDR3 DNA reads TGTGCCAGCACCAGGGACAGGGGGCGATACAATGAGCAGTTCTTC. Translating gives CASTRDRGRYNEQFF.

A few counts support this clonotype. The chain has TRBV7-9 and TRBJ2-1, with TRBD2 identical over 12 bases. V dropped 1 base and J dropped 9; count of bases not matched to a gene: 7. The CDR3 sequence is 16 residues long. Germline V gene lookup returns CDR1 SEHNR and CDR2 FQNEAQ (reference sequence). The CDR3 DNA follows: TGTGCCAGCAGCTTAGTTCTGACTAGCGGGAGCGGTGAGCAGTTCTTC. Amino acids: CASSLVLTSGSGEQFF.

This clonotype showed up many times. This chain uses TRBV6-5 with TRBJ2-1; TRBD2 agrees at 13 bases. The V and J ends lost 7 bases and 8 bases, in that order; junction bases with no gene match: 5. CDR1 MNHEY and CDR2 SVGAGI come from the germline V gene. This CDR3 has 14 residues. The CDR3 DNA reads TGTGCCAGCACTTCACTAGCGGGAGGGTATGAGCAGTTCTTC. Protein: CASTSLAGGYEQFF.

There are a few counts of this clonotype. This rearrangement joins TRBV20-1 to TRBJ2-1, with 7 bases aligning to TRBD1. V dropped 8 bases and J dropped 12; count of bases not matched to a gene: 22. Per the germline V gene, CDR1 is DFQATT and CDR2 is SNEGSKA (reference sequence). The CDR3 is made up of 15 amino acids. Here the CDR3 reads CSTTRVSRYRQGQFF. The CDR3 bases are TGCAGTACTACCCGGGTGAGCCGTTACCGACAGGGGCAGTTCTTC.

V and J are TRBV6-6 and TRBJ2-1; D gene uncertain. The CDR3 extends over 13 amino acids. V dropped 10 bases and J dropped 4 bases, with 14 bases sitting between them. Germline V gene data show CDR1 as MNHNY and CDR2 as SVGAGI (reference sequence). The CDR3 DNA reads as TGTGCCACCTCATCTCGCATTTACAATGAGCAGTTCTTC. This codes for CATSSRIYNEQFF.

This clonotype was recorded at least ten times. V and J are TRBV11-2 and TRBJ2-1, with D unresolved. Germline CDR1 reads SGHAT; CDR2 reads FQNNGV. Trimming left V 3 bases short and J 3 bases short, with 6 bases between. The CDR3 runs 13 residues. The CDR3: CASSLESYNEQFF. The CDR3 region has the DNA TGTGCCAGCAGCTTGGAGAGCTACAATGAGCAGTTCTTC. Full variable domain (rest looked up from reference TRBV11-2 and TRBJ2-1): EAGVAQSPRYKIIEKRQSVAFWCNPISGHATLYWYQQILGQGPKLLIQFQNNGVVDDSQLPKDRFSAERLKGVDSTLKIQPAKLEDSAVYLCASSLESYNEQFFGPGTRLTVL.

This clonotype was recorded at least ten times. The rearrangement joins TRBV20-1 to TRBJ2-7; 16 bases align to TRBD2. The J segment lost 4 bases and the V segment lost 6 bases, leaving 6 bases of the junction unmatched. Germline-derived CDR1 and CDR2 are DFQATT and SNEGSKA (reference sequence). The CDR3 is 15 amino acids. The CDR3 protein is CSAARGLAGGYEQYF. The DNA for the CDR3 is TGCAGTGCAGCCCGGGGACTAGCGGGAGGGTACGAGCAGTACTTC.

This clonotype was seen repeatedly, ten times or more. The rearrangement uses TRBV20-1 and TRBJ1-2; weak D call: TRBD1 (5 bases). Between the trimmed V and J ends, which lost 3 bases and 4 bases, there was a span of 9 bases. This CDR3 has 12 residues. Germline V gives CDR1 DFQATT, CDR2 SNEGSKA (reference sequence). The DNA for the CDR3 is TGCAGTGCTAGTACGGGGGGCTATGGCTACACCTTC. It yields the protein CSASTGGYGYTF.

This clonotype was picked up many times. The chain is built from TRBV5-1 and TRBJ2-3; weak D call: TRBD1 (6 bases). The V end was cut by 3 bases, the J end by 2 bases, with 13 bases between. Germline V CDR1 and CDR2: SGHRS, YFSETQ. This CDR3 region has 15 residues. The CDR3 DNA reads TGCGCCAGCAGCTCACGACAGGCCTCCACAGATACGCAGTATTTT. It yields the protein CASSSRQASTDTQYF.

The chain employs TRBV6-2 or TRBV6-3 and TRBJ1-1; TRBD1 matches 8 bases. The length of the CDR3 is 14 residues. V dropped 2 bases and J dropped 1; count of bases not matched to a gene: 0. Looked up from germline, CDR1 is MNHEY and CDR2 is SVGEGT. The CDR3 sequence is CASSYDRGNTEAFF. The CDR3 nucleotides read TGTGCCAGCAGTTACGACAGGGGGAACACTGAAGCTTTCTTT.

The CDR3 DNA is TGTGCCATCAGTGTTTTAACTCCGGAAAACACCGGGGAGCTGTTTTTT. This sequence encodes CAISVLTPENTGELFF. This rearrangement joins TRBV10-3 to TRBJ2-2; D is unclear. V lost 4 bases, J lost 2 bases, and 14 bases lay in between. The CDR3 loop spans 16 amino acids. Per germline, CDR1 ENHRY and CDR2 SYGVKD.

This clonotype was detected many times. The rearrangement links TRBV10-3 to TRBJ2-7; 10 bases map to TRBD2. The CDR3 loop spans 13 amino acids. Germline V gene data show CDR1 as ENHRY and CDR2 as SYGVKD. Unmatched junction bases numbered 5, after V lost 11 bases and J lost 1 base. CDR3 sequence reads: CAATSGQSYEQYF. CDR3 sequence (DNA): TGTGCCGCGACTAGCGGGCAATCCTACGAGCAGTACTTC.

This clonotype occurred a few times. The chain combines TRBV29-1 with TRBJ1-2; possibly TRBD1 for D (5 bases). This CDR3 has 13 residues. V lost 7 bases to trimming and J lost 2 bases, with 14 bases between them. Germline V gene lookup returns CDR1 SQVTM and CDR2 ANQGSEA. CDR3 sequence: CSGTWGGNYGYTF. CDR3 in DNA: TGCAGCGGCACCTGGGGGGGGAACTATGGCTACACCTTC.

This clonotype was counted many times. This rearrangement joins TRBV4-2 to TRBJ2-7; 13 bases align to TRBD2. CDR1 is LGHNA, CDR2 YNFKEQ, per germline. The CDR3 consists of 13 residues. V lost 7 bases to trimming and J lost 13 bases; unmatched junction nucleotides: 10. The CDR3 loop is CASTRTSGSWLYF. CDR3 DNA sequence: TGTGCCAGCACGCGGACTAGCGGGAGTTGGCTTTACTTC.

This clonotype came up a few times. The rearrangement uses TRBV20-1 and TRBJ1-2; 7 nucleotides agree with TRBD1. There are 11 residues in the CDR3. Germline CDR1 is DFQATT and CDR2 is SNEGSKA (reference sequence). J lost 8 bases, V lost 3 bases, and 3 bases had no gene match. In nucleotides, the CDR3 is TGCAGTGCTAGGAGGGGGCTGGGCTACACCTTC. Encoded protein: CSARRGLGYTF.

This clonotype was recorded many times. V and J are TRBV4-3 and TRBJ1-2; weak D call: TRBD1 (6 bases). CDR1 and CDR2 (germline): LGHNA, YSLEER. Between the trimmed V and J ends, which lost 3 bases and 4 bases, there was a span of 9 bases. The length of the CDR3 is 13 residues. For the CDR3, the DNA is TGCGCCAGCAGCCACGAACAGGGCTATGGCTACACCTTC. Protein: CASSHEQGYGYTF.

This clonotype was recorded many times. The chain employs TRBV7-9 and TRBJ2-3; TRBD1 might be the D (6 bases). CDR1 SEHNR and CDR2 FQNEAQ come from the germline V gene (reference sequence). Trimming shortened V by 5 bases and J by 0 bases, and 9 bases separated the two germline ends. This CDR3 has 14 residues. The CDR3 DNA follows: TGTGCCAGCAGCACAGACAGGAGCACAGATACGCAGTATTTT. It translates to CASSTDRSTDTQYF.

This clonotype has at least ten counts. The chain has TRBV20-1 and TRBJ2-7, with D possibly matching TRBD2 (6 bases). This CDR3 spans 15 amino acids. Looked up from germline, CDR1 is DFQATT and CDR2 is SNEGSKA (reference sequence). V gave up 3 bases and J gave up 0 bases, with 15 bases separating them. Written as DNA, the CDR3 is TGCAGTGCTAGTCTGGCGGGATCCCTCTCCTACGAGCAGTACTTC. Its translation: CSASLAGSLSYEQYF.

About this clonotype: A junction end diverges from the germline sequence, so it may reflect a read error. The chain combines TRBV20-1 with TRBJ1-2; D might be TRBD1 (5 bases). Per the germline V gene, CDR1 is DFQATT and CDR2 is SNEGSKA (reference sequence). The CDR3 covers 14 residues. For the CDR3, the DNA is TGCAGCGCTAGCAAGATGGGACTGCCGGCAGGCTACACCTTC. It is translated as CSASKMGLPAGYTF.

This chain links TRBV6-5 with TRBJ2-3, with 8 bases lining up with TRBD2. Germline V lookup: CDR1 MNHEY, CDR2 SVGAGI. The J segment lost 2 bases and the V segment lost 0 bases, leaving 7 bases of the junction unmatched. CDR3 length: 17 residues. DNA for the CDR3: TGTGCCAGCAGTTACTCCCAGGTACTAGCGGACACAGATACGCAGTATTTT. It encodes CASSYSQVLADTDTQYF.

For this clonotype: A much larger clone lies one base from this, so it may be a read error. The V call is TRBV12-3 or TRBV12-4, the J call TRBJ2-4, with D maybe TRBD2 (5 bases). The CDR3 has 13 amino acids. DNA for the CDR3: TGTGCCAGCAGTGAGCTAGCCAAAGACATTCAGTACTTC. Translation gives CASSELAKDIQYF.

This clonotype was picked up many times. J is TRBJ2-3 and V is TRBV10-2; no firm D call. This CDR3 comprises 14 residues. V lost 5 bases to trimming and J lost 0 bases, with 9 bases between them. In germline, CDR1 is WSHSY, CDR2 SAAADI. The CDR3 sequence is CASSFSWSTDTQYF. As DNA, the CDR3 is TGCGCCAGCAGTTTCTCTTGGAGCACAGATACGCAGTATTTT.

This clonotype has at least ten counts. The genes are TRBV28 and TRBJ2-7, with D tentatively TRBD2 (5 bases). The CDR3 totals 14 residues. CDR1 is MDHEN and CDR2 is SYDVKM in the germline V gene. V was shortened by 5 bases and J by 5 bases, with 16 bases between the two germline ends. For the CDR3, the DNA is TGTGCCAGCAGTCCCTCAGCGGAAATTAACGAGCAGTACTTC. Protein product: CASSPSAEINEQYF.

This clonotype was recorded many times. The chain links TRBV27 to TRBJ2-1; possibly TRBD2 for D (6 bases). The CDR3 extends over 17 amino acids. The ends were cut back, 0 bases at V and 3 bases at J, with 15 bases in the middle. Germline values: CDR1 MNHEY, CDR2 SMNVEV (reference sequence). CDR3 nucleotides: TGTGCCAGCAGTTTATCAGGAGGGGACCCCTACTACAATGAGCAGTTCTTC. It is translated as CASSLSGGDPYYNEQFF.

V usage is TRBV20-1 and J usage is TRBJ2-2, with D uncertain. Germline V gene data show CDR1 as DFQATT and CDR2 as SNEGSKA (reference sequence). V was clipped by 5 bases and J by 0 bases, with 13 bases between them. The CDR3 has 15 residues. The CDR3: CSARSPGPNTGELFF. Written as DNA, the CDR3 is TGCAGTGCTCGCTCCCCGGGCCCGAACACCGGGGAGCTGTTTTTT.

This clonotype was seen only a few times. The chain recombines TRBV20-1 with TRBJ2-7; TRBD1 matches at 7 bases. The CDR3 has 16 residues. V was clipped by 6 bases and J by 2 bases; unmatched bases: 16. Germline V lookup: CDR1 DFQATT, CDR2 SNEGSKA (reference sequence). The CDR3 DNA sequence: TGCAGTGCCAGGAAAACGTTGGGACAGCTTACCTACGAGCAGTACTTC. This sequence encodes CSARKTLGQLTYEQYF.

V gene TRBV4-2 combines with J gene TRBJ2-2, with 8 bases identical to TRBD2. The J segment lost 8 bases and the V segment lost 1 base, leaving 6 bases of the junction unmatched. The CDR3 length is 15 residues. Germline loops: CDR1 LGHNA, CDR2 YNFKEQ. This CDR3 reads CASSQGAGVLGELFF. DNA for the CDR3: TGTGCCAGCAGCCAAGGAGCGGGAGTATTAGGGGAGCTGTTTTTT.

This clonotype was recorded many times. This sequence joins TRBV20-1 and TRBJ1-1; D might be TRBD1 (6 bases). Germline CDR1 DFQATT, CDR2 SNEGSKA (reference sequence). The CDR3 extends over 11 amino acids. V was trimmed by 3 bases and J by 7 bases, leaving 9 bases between them. The CDR3 region is CSASQGLEAFF. The CDR3 DNA reads as TGCAGTGCTAGTCAGGGGCTTGAAGCTTTCTTT.

This clonotype has ten or more counts. This chain connects TRBV15 to TRBJ2-5, with 13 positions matching TRBD2. The germline gives CDR1 LNHNV, CDR2 YYDKDF (reference sequence). The V gene end was trimmed by 4 bases and the J gene end by 2 bases; junction bases not matched to a gene: 1. This CDR3 contains 15 residues. CDR3 amino acids: CATSKGLAGQETQYF. CDR3 nucleotides: TGTGCCACCAGCAAGGGACTAGCGGGACAAGAGACCCAGTACTTC.